What follows describes a single T cell receptor beta chain. Its target is not known. The CDR3 runs 15 residues. Looked up from germline, CDR1 is MDHEN and CDR2 is SYDVKM. V was shortened by 6 bases and J by 0 bases, with 14 bases between the two germline ends. Amplification used 60 Vbeta primers and 13 Jbeta primers. The assay was immunoSEQ multiplex PCR, and TCRdb's table has in-frame clones only and misses some. This table holds some 76,000 clones, roughly 70% found once. The sample is drawn from a study of cytomegalovirus exposure and HLA in healthy donors. Whole-study findings and limits: Follow-up analysis later connected one missense variant in DCLRE1C with trimming of TCR beta V- and J-genes.

This receptor was taken from a man aged 60-69 years in good health and CMV-seropositive. The genes are TRBV28 and TRBJ2-5; possible D gene TRBD2, 5 bases. The sequencing sample was made of PBMCs. The CDR3 DNA is TGTGCCAGCAGAAGGGAGTTGGGGTACCAAGAGACCCAGTACTTC. Translated, it gives CASRRELGYQETQYF.